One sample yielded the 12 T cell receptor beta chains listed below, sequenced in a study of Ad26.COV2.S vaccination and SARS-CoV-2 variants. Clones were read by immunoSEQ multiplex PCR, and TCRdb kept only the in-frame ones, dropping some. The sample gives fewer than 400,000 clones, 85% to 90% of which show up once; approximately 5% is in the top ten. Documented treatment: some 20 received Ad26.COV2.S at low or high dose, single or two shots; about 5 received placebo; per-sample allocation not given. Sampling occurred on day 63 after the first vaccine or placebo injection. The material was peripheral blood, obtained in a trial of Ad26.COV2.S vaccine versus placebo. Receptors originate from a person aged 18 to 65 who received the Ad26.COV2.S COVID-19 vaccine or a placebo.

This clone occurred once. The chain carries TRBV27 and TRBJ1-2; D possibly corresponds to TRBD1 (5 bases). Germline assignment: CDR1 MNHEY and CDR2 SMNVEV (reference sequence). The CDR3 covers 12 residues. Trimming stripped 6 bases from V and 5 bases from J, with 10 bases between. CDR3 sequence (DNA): TGTGCCAGCAGGGACAACCGGTATGGCTACACCTTC. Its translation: CASRDNRYGYTF.

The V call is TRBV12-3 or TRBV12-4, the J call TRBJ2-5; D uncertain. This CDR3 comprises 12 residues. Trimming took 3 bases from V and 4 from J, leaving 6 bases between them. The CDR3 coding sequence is TGTGCCAGCAGTTTCGCAGGAGAGACCCAGTACTTC. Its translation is CASSFAGETQYF.

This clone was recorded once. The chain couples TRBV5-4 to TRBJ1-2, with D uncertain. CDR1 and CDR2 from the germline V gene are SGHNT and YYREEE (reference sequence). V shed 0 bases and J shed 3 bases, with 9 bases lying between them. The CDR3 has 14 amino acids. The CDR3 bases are TGTGCCAGCAGCTTGGAGAGAGAGGACTATGGCTACACCTTC. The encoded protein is CASSLEREDYGYTF.

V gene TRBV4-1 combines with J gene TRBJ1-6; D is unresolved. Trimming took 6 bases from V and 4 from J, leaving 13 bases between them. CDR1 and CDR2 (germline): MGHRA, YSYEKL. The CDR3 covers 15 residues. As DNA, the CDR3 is TGCGCCAGCAGTCCCGCGGTTCTATATAATTCACCCCTCCACTTT. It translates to CASSPAVLYNSPLHF.

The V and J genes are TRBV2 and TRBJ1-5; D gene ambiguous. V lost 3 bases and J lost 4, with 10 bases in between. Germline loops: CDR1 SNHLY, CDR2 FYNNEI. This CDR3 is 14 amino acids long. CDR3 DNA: TGTGCCAGCAGTGACAGTCTGGGAAATCAGCCCCAGCATTTT. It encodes CASSDSLGNQPQHF.

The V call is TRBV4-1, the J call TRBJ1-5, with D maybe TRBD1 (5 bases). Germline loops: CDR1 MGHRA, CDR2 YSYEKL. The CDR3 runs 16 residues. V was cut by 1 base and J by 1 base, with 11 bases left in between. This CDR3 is CASSQGGRKSNQPQHF. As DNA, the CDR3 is TGCGCCAGCAGCCAAGGGGGACGGAAAAGCAATCAGCCCCAGCATTTT.

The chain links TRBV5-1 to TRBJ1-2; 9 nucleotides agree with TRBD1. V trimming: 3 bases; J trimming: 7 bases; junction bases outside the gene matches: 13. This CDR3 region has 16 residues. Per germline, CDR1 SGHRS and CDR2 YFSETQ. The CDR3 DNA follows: TGCGCCAGCAGCTCAACTTCTGGACAGGGGTACCGTGGCTACACCTTC. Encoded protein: CASSSTSGQGYRGYTF.

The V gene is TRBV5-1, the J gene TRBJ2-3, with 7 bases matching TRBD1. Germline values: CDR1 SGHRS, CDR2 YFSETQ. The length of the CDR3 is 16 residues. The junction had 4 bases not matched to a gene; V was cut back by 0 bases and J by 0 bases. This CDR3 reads CASSLGQGLSTDTQYF. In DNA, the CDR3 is TGCGCCAGCAGCTTGGGACAGGGCCTTAGCACAGATACGCAGTATTTT.

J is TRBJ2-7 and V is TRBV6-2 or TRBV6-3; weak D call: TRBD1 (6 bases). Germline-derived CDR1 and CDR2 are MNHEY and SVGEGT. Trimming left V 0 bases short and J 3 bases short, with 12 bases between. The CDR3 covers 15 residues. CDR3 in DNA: TGTGCCAGCAGTTACTCGATACGAGGGGGCTACGAGCAGTACGTC. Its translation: CASSYSIRGGYEQYV.

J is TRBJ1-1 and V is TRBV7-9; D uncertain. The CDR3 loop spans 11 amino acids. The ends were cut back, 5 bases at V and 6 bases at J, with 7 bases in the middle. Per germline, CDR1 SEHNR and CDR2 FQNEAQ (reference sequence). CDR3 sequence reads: CASSLPAEAFF. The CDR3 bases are TGTGCCAGCAGCCTCCCAGCTGAAGCTTTCTTT. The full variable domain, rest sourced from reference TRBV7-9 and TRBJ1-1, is DTGVSQNPRHKITKRGQNVTFRCDPISEHNRLYWYRQTLGQGPEFLTYFQNEAQLEKSRLLSDRFSAERPKGSFSTLEIQRTEQGDSAMYLCASSLPAEAFFGQGTRLTVV.

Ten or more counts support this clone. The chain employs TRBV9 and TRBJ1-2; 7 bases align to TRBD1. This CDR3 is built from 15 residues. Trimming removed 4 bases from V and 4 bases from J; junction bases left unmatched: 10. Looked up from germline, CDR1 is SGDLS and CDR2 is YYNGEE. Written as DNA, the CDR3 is TGTGCCAGCAGCAACGACCGGGACAGACTCTATGGCTACACCTTC. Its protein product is CASSNDRDRLYGYTF.

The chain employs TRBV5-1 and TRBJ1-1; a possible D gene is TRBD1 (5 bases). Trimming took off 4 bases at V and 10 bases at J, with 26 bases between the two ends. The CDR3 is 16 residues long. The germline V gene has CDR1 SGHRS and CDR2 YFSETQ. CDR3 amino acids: CASSRNTQGLRTLAFF. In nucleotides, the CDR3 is TGCGCCAGCAGCCGTAACACCCAGGGTCTCCGGACATTAGCTTTCTTT.